What follows are 27 T cell receptor beta chains derived from one specimen sequenced in a study of CD4 T cells in relation to SARS-CoV-2 and coronaviruses. No cognate antigen is known for these TCRs. The protocol was immunoSEQ multiplex PCR, while the TCRdb copy is restricted to in-frame clones and leaves out a portion. The sample holds roughly 15,000 clones, around 80% seen once. CD4+ T cells from unexposed donors were obtained before the COVID-19 pandemic (2011-2018). Isolation of CD4+ T cells took place after less than 13 days in culture. The source material was CD4+ T cells from PBMCs, cultured in vitro. The receptors here all came from a human donor in good health.

The chain couples TRBV2 to TRBJ2-5; perhaps D is TRBD1 or TRBD2 (5 bases each). This CDR3 comprises 14 residues. Trimming cost V 5 bases and J 4 bases, with 14 bases left between them. CDR1 and CDR2 (germline): SNHLY, FYNNEI. CDR3 loop: CASSSTGGRETQYF. CDR3 DNA: TGTGCCAGCAGTTCAACAGGAGGCCGAGAGACCCAGTACTTC.

This clone was recorded a few times. This chain joins TRBV21-1 and TRBJ2-7; TRBD1 reflects the table's D call only, with no check against the DNA. TRBV21-1 is labeled a pseudogene. The CDR3 extends over 18 amino acids. The CDR3 DNA sequence: TGTGCCAGCAGCAAAAGGATCCCGTTGGGGGCATTCCCCTACGAGCAGTACTTC. This codes for CASSKRIPLGAFPYEQYF.

This clone appeared once. This sequence joins TRBV27 and TRBJ2-5; 9 bases agree with TRBD2. CDR3 length: 14 amino acids. The junction had 4 bases not matched to a gene; V was cut back by 3 bases and J by 5 bases. The germline CDR1 and CDR2 sequences are MNHEY and SMNVEV (reference sequence). The CDR3 sequence is CASSFLAGEETQYF. The CDR3 bases are TGTGCCAGCAGTTTTTTAGCGGGAGAGGAGACCCAGTACTTC.

This chain joins TRBV5-1 and TRBJ2-1; D might be TRBD2 (6 bases). The V gene's germline CDR1 is SGHRS and CDR2 YFSETQ. V gave up 4 bases and J gave up 6 bases, with 11 bases separating them. The CDR3 covers 13 residues. The CDR3: CASSLGDSNEQFF. CDR3 sequence (DNA): TGCGCCAGCAGCCTGGGGGACTCCAATGAGCAGTTCTTC.

The V and J genes are TRBV19 and TRBJ2-1, with 10 bases that match TRBD2. Germline V gene sequence: CDR1 LNHDA, CDR2 SQIVND (reference sequence). V lost 1 base to trimming and J lost 10 bases; unmatched junction nucleotides: 7. There are 15 residues in the CDR3. The CDR3 region has the DNA TGTGCCAGTAGTATAGCTTTAGCGGGGGGTGAAGAGCAGTTCTTC. Protein product: CASSIALAGGEEQFF.

V gene TRBV7-4 combines with J gene TRBJ2-3, with D perhaps matching TRBD2 (7 bases). Germline values: CDR1 SGHVT, CDR2 SQSDAQ. The germline V and J ends were trimmed by 6 bases and 2 bases, with 18 bases remaining between them. The CDR3 loop spans 16 amino acids. The CDR3 is CASRKWGEGHTDTQYF. In DNA form, the CDR3 reads TGTGCCAGCAGAAAATGGGGGGAGGGACACACAGATACGCAGTATTTT.

The chain is built from TRBV10-3 and TRBJ2-5; TRBD2 might be the D (6 bases). CDR1 ENHRY and CDR2 SYGVKD come from the germline V gene. The CDR3 sequence is 13 residues long. Trimming shortened V by 8 bases and J by 2 bases, and 12 bases separated the two germline ends. Here the CDR3 DNA reads TGTGCCATCCGGGGACTGACGCAAGAGACCCAGTACTTC. Translating it yields CAIRGLTQETQYF.

This chain uses TRBV9 with TRBJ2-7; D gene unclear. The germline gives CDR1 SGDLS, CDR2 YYNGEE. The ends were cut back, 0 bases at V and 3 bases at J, with 7 bases in the middle. The CDR3 is made up of 13 amino acids. As DNA, the CDR3 is TGTGCCAGCAGCGTAGCGAGCAGCTACGAGCAGTACTTC. It yields the protein CASSVASSYEQYF.

The chain uses TRBV5-1 and TRBJ2-1; D not resolved. This CDR3 has 12 residues. The germline V gene encodes CDR1 SGHRS and CDR2 YFSETQ. Trimming shortened V by 2 bases and J by 7 bases, and 7 bases separated the two germline ends. The CDR3 loop reads CASSLTQNEQFF. As DNA, the CDR3 is TGCGCCAGCAGCTTAACTCAGAATGAGCAGTTCTTC.

J is TRBJ2-3 and V is TRBV4-1, with 10 bases identical to TRBD2. J was trimmed by 6 bases and V by 4 bases; bases with no gene match: 7. CDR1 and CDR2 (germline): MGHRA, YSYEKL. The CDR3 runs 15 residues. DNA of the CDR3: TGCGCCAGCAGCCTCATAGCGGGAGGATCCGATACGCAGTATTTT. Translation gives CASSLIAGGSDTQYF.

This clone is medium-sized. The chain couples TRBV27 to TRBJ1-2, with TRBD1 identical over 7 bases. Per germline, CDR1 MNHEY and CDR2 SMNVEV (reference sequence). The CDR3 sequence is 13 residues long. Unmatched junction bases numbered 8, after V lost 6 bases and J lost 7 bases. CDR3 sequence reads: CASSSTGVSGYTF. The CDR3 DNA reads as TGTGCCAGCAGCTCCACAGGGGTTAGTGGCTACACCTTC.

This clone was seen a few times. This chain links TRBV3-1 (or the pseudogene TRBV3-2) with TRBJ2-1; 8 bases fit TRBD1. The CDR3 has 17 residues. V was clipped by 0 bases and J by 6 bases; unmatched bases: 10. Germline V CDR1 and CDR2: LGHDT, YNNKEL (reference sequence). The chain's CDR3 is CASSQEVGTGYVNEQFF. CDR3 coding DNA: TGTGCCAGCAGCCAAGAGGTTGGGACAGGCTATGTCAATGAGCAGTTCTTC.

V is TRBV6-5 and J is TRBJ2-3, with D perhaps assigned TRBD1 or TRBD2 (5 bases each). The CDR3 spans 15 residues. V lost 6 bases to trimming and J lost 2 bases, with 15 bases between them. Germline-derived CDR1 and CDR2 are MNHEY and SVGAGI. The CDR3 loop reads CASRGRVLPTDTQYF. The CDR3, as DNA: TGTGCCAGCAGGGGACGCGTCTTGCCCACAGATACGCAGTATTTT.

The chain recombines TRBV6-5 with TRBJ2-2; D is unresolved. V was shortened by 11 bases and J by 8 bases, with 12 bases between the two germline ends. Germline V gives CDR1 MNHEY, CDR2 SVGAGI. There are 11 residues in the CDR3. The chain's CDR3 is CASRWGGELFF. DNA of the CDR3: TGTGCCTCCCGATGGGGAGGGGAGCTGTTTTTT.

The CDR3 loop reads CASSVDQGVASPLHF. Written as DNA, the CDR3 is TGTGCCAGCAGCGTAGACCAGGGAGTAGCTTCACCCCTCCACTTT. J is TRBJ1-6 and V is TRBV9; D perhaps matches TRBD1 (5 bases). This CDR3 has 15 residues. V lost 0 bases, J lost 9 bases, and 13 bases lay in between. Germline loops: CDR1 SGDLS, CDR2 YYNGEE.

The J gene is TRBJ2-1, the V gene TRBV6-5, with 9 bases that match TRBD2. The germline CDR1 and CDR2 sequences are MNHEY and SVGAGI. V trimming: 2 bases; J trimming: 6 bases; junction bases outside the gene matches: 5. The CDR3 totals 15 residues. CDR3 sequence reads: CASSYPPGLANEQFF. The CDR3 DNA reads TGTGCCAGCAGTTACCCTCCGGGACTAGCCAATGAGCAGTTCTTC.

This chain connects TRBV19 to TRBJ2-7, with TRBD2 matching over 9 bases. The ends lost 9 bases at V and 2 bases at J; junction bases unmatched: 8. CDR1 is LNHDA and CDR2 is SQIVND in the germline V gene (reference sequence). CDR3 length: 14 amino acids. The CDR3 DNA reads as TGTGCCAGACCCCTAGCGGGACCACCCTACGAGCAGTACTTC. Translated, it gives CARPLAGPPYEQYF.

The chain employs TRBV3-1 (or the pseudogene TRBV3-2) and TRBJ1-1, with D unclear. CDR3 length: 11 residues. V lost 1 base, J lost 8 bases, and 5 bases lay in between. From germline, CDR1 is LGHDT and CDR2 YNNKEL (reference sequence). The CDR3 is CASSQGGEAFF. As DNA, the CDR3 is TGTGCCAGCAGCCAAGGAGGAGAAGCTTTCTTT.

The chain couples TRBV10-3 to TRBJ2-2; tentative D call: TRBD1 (5 bases). V was trimmed by 4 bases and J by 3 bases, leaving 12 bases between them. From germline, CDR1 is ENHRY and CDR2 SYGVKD. The length of the CDR3 is 15 residues. The CDR3 DNA sequence: TGTGCCATCAGTGGGGGCCCAACTCACACCGGGGAGCTGTTTTTT. It encodes CAISGGPTHTGELFF.

The J gene is TRBJ2-3, the V gene TRBV5-1; tentatively, D is TRBD1 or TRBD2 (5 bases each). CDR3 size: 16 residues. CDR1 is SGHRS and CDR2 is YFSETQ in the germline V gene. Deletions cut 1 base from V and 4 bases from J, with 16 bases between. CDR3 region: CASSLLGRGVSDTQYF. The CDR3 nucleotides read TGCGCCAGCAGCTTGCTAGGAAGGGGAGTCTCAGATACGCAGTATTTT.

This clone was observed a few times. This chain connects TRBV4-3 to TRBJ2-3, with TRBD2 identical over 9 bases. CDR3 length: 15 residues. Unmatched junction bases numbered 8, after V lost 5 bases and J lost 5 bases. The germline V gene encodes CDR1 LGHNA and CDR2 YSLEER. CDR3 coding DNA: TGCGCCAGCAGCTTCACAGCGGGGGGCGTAGATACGCAGTATTTT. Its translation: CASSFTAGGVDTQYF.

This clone was observed a single time. The V and J genes are TRBV12-3 or TRBV12-4 and TRBJ2-2; no clear D gene. The CDR3 sequence is 13 residues long. V was pared by 6 bases and J by 6 bases, with 11 bases between. The CDR3 loop is CASRPSESGELFF. Written as DNA, the CDR3 is TGTGCCAGCAGGCCCTCTGAGTCCGGGGAGCTGTTTTTT.

This clone was detected once. The gene calls are TRBV11-2 and TRBJ1-1; D is unclear. Trimming took off 5 bases at V and 0 bases at J, with 13 bases between the two ends. The CDR3 consists of 15 residues. In germline, CDR1 is SGHAT, CDR2 FQNNGV. In nucleotides, the CDR3 is TGTGCCAGCAGCCCGATGACGGGAATGAACACTGAAGCTTTCTTT. It translates to CASSPMTGMNTEAFF. The full variable domain, with the rest looked up from reference TRBV11-2 and TRBJ1-1, is EAGVAQSPRYKIIEKRQSVAFWCNPISGHATLYWYQQILGQGPKLLIQFQNNGVVDDSQLPKDRFSAERLKGVDSTLKIQPAKLEDSAVYLCASSPMTGMNTEAFFGQGTRLTVV.

The CDR3 DNA reads as TGTGCCAGCAGTTACTCGTTAGCCTACGAGCAGTACTTC. Translation gives CASSYSLAYEQYF. The chain combines TRBV6-5 with TRBJ2-7; D is uncertain. The CDR3 runs 13 residues. Germline V gives CDR1 MNHEY, CDR2 SVGAGI. Between the trimmed V and J ends, which lost 0 bases and 2 bases, there was a span of 5 bases.

The chain joins TRBV6-5 to TRBJ2-7; either TRBD1 or TRBD2 may supply D (6 bases each). The V end was cut by 6 bases, the J end by 0 bases, with 15 bases between. Germline CDR1 MNHEY, CDR2 SVGAGI. The CDR3 spans 15 residues. CDR3 in amino acids: CASRTGGGNSYEQYF. In nucleotides, the CDR3 is TGTGCCAGCAGGACCGGAGGGGGGAACTCCTACGAGCAGTACTTC.

This clone was observed a few times. The gene calls are TRBV29-1 and TRBJ1-1; the D gene is possibly TRBD1 (6 bases). The CDR3 loop spans 13 amino acids. The V gene's germline CDR1 is SQVTM and CDR2 ANQGSEA. V was cut by 4 bases and J by 1 base, with 10 bases left in between. The CDR3 nucleotides are TGCAGCGTTGCCGGGACACCGAACACTGAAGCTTTCTTT. It is translated as CSVAGTPNTEAFF.

Here the CDR3 DNA reads TGTGCCAGCAGCCGAACAGGACCAGATACGCAGTATTTT. Translated: CASSRTGPDTQYF. J is TRBJ2-3 and V is TRBV3-1 (or the pseudogene TRBV3-2); D may be TRBD1 (5 bases). Trimming took 4 bases from V and 4 from J, leaving 9 bases between them. The CDR3 sequence is 13 residues long. Germline V CDR1 and CDR2: LGHDT, YNNKEL (reference sequence).